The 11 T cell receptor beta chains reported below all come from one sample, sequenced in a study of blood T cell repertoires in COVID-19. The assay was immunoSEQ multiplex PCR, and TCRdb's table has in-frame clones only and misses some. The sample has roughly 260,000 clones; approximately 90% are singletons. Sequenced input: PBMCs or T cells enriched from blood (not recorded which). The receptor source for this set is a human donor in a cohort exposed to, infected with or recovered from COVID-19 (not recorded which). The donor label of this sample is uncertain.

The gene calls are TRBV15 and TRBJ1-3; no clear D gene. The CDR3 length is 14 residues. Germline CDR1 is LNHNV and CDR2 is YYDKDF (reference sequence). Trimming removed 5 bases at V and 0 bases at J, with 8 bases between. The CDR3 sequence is CATSSSSSGNTIYF. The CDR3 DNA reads TGTGCCACCAGCTCCAGTTCCTCTGGAAACACCATATATTTT.

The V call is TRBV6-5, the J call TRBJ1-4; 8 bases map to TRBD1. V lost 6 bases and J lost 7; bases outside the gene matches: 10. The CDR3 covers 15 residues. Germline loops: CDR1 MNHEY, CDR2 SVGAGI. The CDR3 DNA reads TGTGCCAGCAGCCCCAGGGGGCGCAAGGGTGAAAAACTGTTTTTT. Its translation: CASSPRGRKGEKLFF.

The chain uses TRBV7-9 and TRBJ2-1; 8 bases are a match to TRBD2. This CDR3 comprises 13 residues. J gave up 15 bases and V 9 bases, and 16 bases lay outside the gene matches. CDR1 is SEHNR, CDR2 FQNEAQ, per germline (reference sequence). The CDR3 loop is CASSGGTTGRGFF. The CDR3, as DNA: TGTGCCAGTTCTGGAGGGACCACCGGGAGGGGGTTCTTC.

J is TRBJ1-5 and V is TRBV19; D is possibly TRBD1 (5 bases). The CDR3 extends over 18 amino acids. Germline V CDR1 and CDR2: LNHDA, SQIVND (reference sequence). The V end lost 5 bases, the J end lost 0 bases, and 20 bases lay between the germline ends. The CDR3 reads CASSWGLLTFYSNQPQHF. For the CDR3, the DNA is TGTGCCAGTAGTTGGGGACTCTTAACCTTCTATAGCAATCAGCCCCAGCATTTT.

CDR3 bases: TGTGCCAGCAGCCCCCGGGGGGGCACTGAAGCTTTCTTT. It codes for CASSPRGGTEAFF. The chain is built from TRBV7-9 and TRBJ1-1; weak D call: TRBD1 (5 bases). This CDR3 is 13 amino acids long. Germline assignment: CDR1 SEHNR and CDR2 FQNEAQ (reference sequence). V was pared by 5 bases and J by 4 bases, with 11 bases between.

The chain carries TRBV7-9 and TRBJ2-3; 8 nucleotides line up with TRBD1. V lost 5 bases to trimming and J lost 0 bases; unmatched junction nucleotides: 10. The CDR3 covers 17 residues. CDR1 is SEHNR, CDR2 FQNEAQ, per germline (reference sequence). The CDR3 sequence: CASSPRWRQGSTDTQYF. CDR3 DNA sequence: TGTGCCAGCAGCCCCCGATGGCGACAGGGGAGCACAGATACGCAGTATTTT.

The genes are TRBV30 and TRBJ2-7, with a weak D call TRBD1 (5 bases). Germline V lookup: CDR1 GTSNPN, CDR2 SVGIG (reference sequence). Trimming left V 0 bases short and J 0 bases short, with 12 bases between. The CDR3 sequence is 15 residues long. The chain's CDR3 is CAWSVGYRSSYEQYF. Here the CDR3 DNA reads TGTGCCTGGAGTGTGGGGTACAGGAGCTCCTACGAGCAGTACTTC.

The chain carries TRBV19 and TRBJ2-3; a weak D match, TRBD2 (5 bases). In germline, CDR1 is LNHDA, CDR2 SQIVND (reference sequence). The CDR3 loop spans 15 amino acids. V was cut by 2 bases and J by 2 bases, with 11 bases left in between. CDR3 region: CASSIPTTHTDTQYF. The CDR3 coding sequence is TGTGCCAGTAGTATACCGACTACCCACACAGATACGCAGTATTTT.

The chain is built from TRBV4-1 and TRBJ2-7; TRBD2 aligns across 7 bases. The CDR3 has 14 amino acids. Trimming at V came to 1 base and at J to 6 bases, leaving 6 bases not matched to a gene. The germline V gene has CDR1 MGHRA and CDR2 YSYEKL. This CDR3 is CASSQVGGGGEQYF. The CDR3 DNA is TGCGCCAGCAGCCAAGTTGGGGGGGGAGGCGAGCAGTACTTC.

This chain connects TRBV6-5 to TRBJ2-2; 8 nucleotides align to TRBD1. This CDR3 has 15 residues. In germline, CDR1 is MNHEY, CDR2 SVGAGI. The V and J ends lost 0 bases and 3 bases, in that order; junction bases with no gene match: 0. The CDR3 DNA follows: TGTGCCAGCAGTTACTCGACAGGGGACACCGGGGAGCTGTTTTTT. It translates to CASSYSTGDTGELFF.

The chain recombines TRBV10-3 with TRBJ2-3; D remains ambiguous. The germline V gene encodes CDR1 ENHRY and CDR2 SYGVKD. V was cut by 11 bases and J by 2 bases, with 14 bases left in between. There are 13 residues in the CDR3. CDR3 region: CAVETEATDTQYF. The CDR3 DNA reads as TGTGCCGTAGAAACTGAAGCCACAGATACGCAGTATTTT.